This T cell receptor (beta chain) was identified in a study of CD8 T cells in ankylosing spondylitis. Study results and caveats: Made up of under 10 highly homologous variants, a TCR beta motif appeared characteristic of ankylosing spondylitis blood.

V was trimmed by 0 bases and J by 8 bases, leaving 17 bases between them. The CDR3 is 16 amino acids. Germline V lookup: CDR1 DFQATT, CDR2 SNEGSKA (reference sequence). Library preparation for TCR beta used quantitative 5'-RACE with molecular barcodes. TCRdb re-called the 5' RACE reads through MiXCR, storing one row per CDR3 protein. This table holds 150,000 to 200,000 distinct CDR3 sequences, about a sixth found once. This clonotype was counted many times. What it binds is not known. The V and J genes are TRBV20-1 and TRBJ1-6; unclear D gene. This sequence was found in a male donor with ankylosing spondylitis or in good health (not recorded which). Sequencing input: blood, either unsorted or a sorted T cell fraction (not recorded which). The CDR3 sequence is CSAREGGMGWDSPLHF. CDR3 bases: TGCAGTGCTAGAGAGGGTGGTATGGGCTGGGATTCACCCCTCCACTTT.